This paragraph reports one T cell receptor (beta chain). The V gene end was trimmed by 0 bases and the J gene end by 6 bases; junction bases not matched to a gene: 6. Germline CDR1 and CDR2: MGHRA and YSYEKL. The CDR3 length is 16 residues. Assay used: immunoSEQ multiplex PCR; TCRdb lists only in-frame clones, some missing. Of under 55,000 clones listed, roughly 90% were seen once; the top ten hold about 3.8%. The sample is drawn from a study of blood T cell repertoires in COVID-19. The sequencing sample was made of peripheral blood. This TCR came from a human donor in a cohort sampled during active COVID-19. The chain uses TRBV4-1 and TRBJ2-5; TRBD2 matches at 11 bases. The CDR3 reads CASSQDLSGRAKTQYF. The CDR3 DNA follows: TGCGCCAGCAGCCAAGATCTTAGCGGGAGGGCGAAGACCCAGTACTTC.